The 8 T cell receptor beta chains below come from one sample, sequenced in a study of technical replicates of blood from a handful of donors. Produced via immunoSEQ multiplex PCR; TCRdb's table is partial and in-frame only. This table holds 95,000 or so clones, approximately 95% found once. The sample comprised T cells isolated from PBMCs. Source of these receptors: a human donor in good health.

The V and J genes are TRBV5-6 and TRBJ2-7; TRBD2 is a possible D gene (5 bases). V shed 4 bases and J shed 1 base, with 12 bases lying between them. The CDR3 consists of 14 residues. CDR1 is SGHDT and CDR2 is YYEEEE in the germline V gene. The CDR3, as DNA: TGTGCCAGCAGCCAGCGGATCGCTTCCTACGAGCAGTACTTC. The encoded protein is CASSQRIASYEQYF.

This clone was seen a single time. The J gene is TRBJ1-5, the V gene TRBV6-5; D call uncertain. CDR1 and CDR2 from the germline V gene are MNHEY and SVGAGI. Trimming took 5 bases from V and 0 from J, leaving 5 bases between them. This CDR3 spans 13 amino acids. CDR3 DNA sequence: TGTGCCAGCAGTCGTTATAGCAATCAGCCCCAGCATTTT. Translated: CASSRYSNQPQHF.

The V and J genes are TRBV5-4 and TRBJ2-3; 9 nucleotides agree with TRBD2. Germline V CDR1 and CDR2: SGHNT, YYREEE (reference sequence). CDR3 length: 16 amino acids. Trimming cost V 2 bases and J 2 bases; bases outside gene matches: 6. CDR3 amino acids: CASSLATSGFTDTQYF. The CDR3 DNA reads TGTGCCAGCAGCTTAGCGACTAGCGGATTCACAGATACGCAGTATTTT.

The chain combines TRBV18 with TRBJ2-5, with a weak D call TRBD2 (6 bases). Deletions cut 3 bases from V and 3 bases from J, with 20 bases between. The CDR3 contains 17 residues. In germline, CDR1 is KGHSH, CDR2 LQKENI. CDR3 bases: TGTGCCAGCTCACCGGGGGGTGTCCCTTCGGGGAAAGAGACCCAGTACTTC. It translates to CASSPGGVPSGKETQYF.

The gene calls are TRBV9 and TRBJ2-7; 10 bases line up with TRBD2. There are 16 residues in the CDR3. The germline V gene has CDR1 SGDLS and CDR2 YYNGEE. The J segment lost 3 bases and the V segment lost 0 bases, leaving 6 bases of the junction unmatched. CDR3 in DNA: TGTGCCAGCAGCGTAGCGGGGACTAGCGCAGTCTACGAGCAGTACTTC. It codes for CASSVAGTSAVYEQYF.

V is TRBV5-1 and J is TRBJ2-3; 9 nucleotides match TRBD1. The junction had 3 bases not matched to a gene; V was cut back by 4 bases and J by 0 bases. This CDR3 region has 15 residues. The germline gives CDR1 SGHRS, CDR2 YFSETQ. This CDR3 is CASSLQGASTDTQYF. The CDR3 DNA is TGCGCCAGCAGCCTACAGGGGGCTAGCACAGATACGCAGTATTTT.

The rearrangement uses TRBV7-8 and TRBJ2-3; 9 nucleotides match TRBD1. V shed 5 bases, J shed 6 bases, and the junction held 18 bases outside the gene matches. The CDR3 is 18 amino acids. CDR1 is SGHVS and CDR2 is FQNEAQ in the germline V gene. CDR3 amino acids: CASSRDPDRGWQLDTQYF. The DNA of the CDR3 is TGTGCCAGCAGCAGAGACCCGGACAGGGGCTGGCAATTGGATACGCAGTATTTT.

The CDR3 DNA follows: TGCGCCAGCAGCGTGACCGGGACAGCCTCAACCTACGAGCAGTACTTC. Protein: CASSVTGTASTYEQYF. The gene calls are TRBV5-1 and TRBJ2-7; 7 nucleotides align to TRBD1. CDR3 length: 16 amino acids. In germline, CDR1 is SGHRS, CDR2 YFSETQ. The trim removed 4 bases at V and 2 bases at J, leaving 12 bases unmatched.